The 18 T cell receptor beta chains reported below all come from one sample, sequenced in a study of blood T cell repertoires in COVID-19. Profiling relied on immunoSEQ multiplex PCR, and the TCRdb table lists in-frame clones only, not all of them. The sample has about 100,000 clones, roughly 85% seen once. The material sequenced was peripheral blood. These receptors were obtained from an older man with active or convalescent COVID-19.

The rearrangement joins TRBV27 to TRBJ1-1; 8 positions agree with TRBD1. CDR1 and CDR2 from the germline V gene are MNHEY and SMNVEV (reference sequence). The CDR3 has 15 residues. After removal of 6 bases from V and 11 bases from J, the junction contained 17 bases not matched to a gene. The CDR3 DNA sequence: TGTGCCAGCAGCCGAGGGGGAATCGGACAGGGTCGTGCTTTCTTT. This translates into CASSRGGIGQGRAFF.

V gene TRBV5-5 combines with J gene TRBJ1-1, with a tentative D call TRBD1 (5 bases). This CDR3 is 12 amino acids long. Germline V gives CDR1 SGHKS, CDR2 YYEKEE (reference sequence). Trimming pared 1 base from V and 8 bases from J, leaving 9 bases between. The CDR3 sequence: CASSLQGAEAFF. CDR3 DNA: TGTGCCAGCAGCTTGCAGGGTGCAGAAGCTTTCTTT.

This chain joins TRBV4-1 and TRBJ1-2; no reliable D call. Germline V gives CDR1 MGHRA, CDR2 YSYEKL. V lost 0 bases and J lost 6, with 14 bases in between. The CDR3 totals 15 residues. Written as DNA, the CDR3 is TGCGCCAGCAGCCAAGAATTGGGCACGGTCAATGGCTACACCTTC. It is translated as CASSQELGTVNGYTF.

The V gene is TRBV7-8, the J gene TRBJ2-1; TRBD2 aligns across 11 bases. Per germline, CDR1 SGHVS and CDR2 FQNEAQ. With V trimmed by 1 base and J by 4 bases, 6 bases remained unmatched. This CDR3 spans 17 amino acids. DNA of the CDR3: TGTGCCAGCAGCTTAGTTGAGACTAGCGGGATGTACAATGAGCAGTTCTTC. Translated, it gives CASSLVETSGMYNEQFF.

The rearrangement links TRBV24-1 to TRBJ2-3; TRBD2 aligns across 10 bases. The V segment lost 4 bases and the J segment 1 base; nucleotides outside the gene matches: 10. The germline V gene encodes CDR1 KGHDR and CDR2 SFDVKD. CDR3 size: 18 residues. CDR3 sequence reads: CATSDTSGLAGGTDTQYF. The CDR3 DNA is TGTGCCACCAGTGACACCAGTGGGCTAGCGGGGGGCACAGATACGCAGTATTTT.

The CDR3 loop is CASSFIPPGGANEQYF. The CDR3 coding sequence is TGTGCCAGCAGTTTCATTCCCCCGGGGGGCGCCAACGAGCAGTACTTC. The V and J genes are TRBV27 and TRBJ2-7; D may be TRBD2 (7 bases). Germline V CDR1 and CDR2: MNHEY, SMNVEV (reference sequence). The CDR3 is 16 amino acids. Trimming shortened V by 3 bases and J by 5 bases, and 20 bases separated the two germline ends.

This clone was counted a few times. The gene calls are TRBV7-6 and TRBJ2-1, with 8 bases matching TRBD2. The ends lost 5 bases at V and 3 bases at J; junction bases unmatched: 9. The CDR3 extends over 16 amino acids. The germline CDR1 and CDR2 sequences are SGHVS and FNYEAQ. CDR3 loop: CASSPGGPDGYNEQFF. The CDR3 DNA follows: TGTGCCAGCAGCCCGGGGGGGCCGGATGGCTACAATGAGCAGTTCTTC.

This clone was counted once. The rearrangement links TRBV9 to TRBJ1-1; 7 bases agree with TRBD1. The germline V gene has CDR1 SGDLS and CDR2 YYNGEE. With 2 bases clipped from V and 5 bases from J, the junction kept 6 bases outside the gene matches. This CDR3 contains 14 residues. The CDR3 DNA follows: TGTGCCAGCAGCGTCGGACAGGAAGGGACTGAAGCTTTCTTT. Its protein is CASSVGQEGTEAFF. The variable domain in full, completed from reference TRBV9 and TRBJ1-1, reads DSGVTQTPKHLITATGQRVTLRCSPRSGDLSVYWYQQSLDQGLQFLIQYYNGEERAKGNILERFSAQQFPDLHSELNLSSLELGDSALYFCASSVGQEGTEAFFGQGTRLTVV.

This clone was observed a single time. J is TRBJ2-1 and V is TRBV27, with TRBD1 matching over 7 bases. Losses at the gene ends were 4 bases for V and 1 base for J; bases not matched to a gene: 13. Germline assignment: CDR1 MNHEY and CDR2 SMNVEV (reference sequence). The CDR3 totals 18 residues. The CDR3 sequence is CASSSGQVPLGSYNEQFF. CDR3 nucleotide sequence: TGTGCCAGCAGTTCAGGACAGGTGCCCTTAGGATCCTACAATGAGCAGTTCTTC.

The chain combines TRBV6-5 with TRBJ2-2; 8 nucleotides line up with TRBD2. The CDR3 totals 14 residues. Per the germline V gene, CDR1 is MNHEY and CDR2 is SVGAGI. J lost 4 bases, V lost 5 bases, and 3 bases had no gene match. CDR3 in DNA: TGTGCCAGCAGTCGGGAGGGCCGCACCGGGGAGCTGTTTTTT. Translation: CASSREGRTGELFF.

This clone showed up just a few times. The chain combines TRBV24-1 with TRBJ2-7; 9 positions match TRBD1. V lost 4 bases, J lost 5 bases, and 2 bases stayed unmatched. CDR1 and CDR2 from the germline V gene are KGHDR and SFDVKD. This CDR3 is 13 amino acids long. This CDR3 reads CATSDRDRDEQYF. Here the CDR3 DNA reads TGTGCCACCAGTGACCGGGACAGGGACGAGCAGTACTTC.

This chain connects TRBV7-9 to TRBJ2-1; TRBD2 matches 12 bases. CDR1 and CDR2 (germline): SEHNR, FQNEAQ (reference sequence). This CDR3 has 16 residues. Trimming cost V 0 bases and J 9 bases; bases outside gene matches: 6. CDR3 DNA sequence: TGTGCCAGCAGCTTAGCTCTAGCGGGGGGGCCTGGTGAGCAGTTCTTC. Its protein product is CASSLALAGGPGEQFF.

This clone was counted a few times. The chain recombines TRBV29-1 with TRBJ1-1, with D possibly being TRBD1 (5 bases). Germline CDR1 SQVTM, CDR2 ANQGSEA. CDR3 length equals 17 residues. V was trimmed by 3 bases and J by 5 bases, leaving 25 bases between them. The CDR3: CSVEVTNRERGRTEAFF. The CDR3 DNA reads as TGCAGCGTTGAGGTGACGAATAGGGAGCGGGGGAGGACTGAAGCTTTCTTT.

The chain employs TRBV30 and TRBJ2-2, with unresolved D. Trimming shortened V by 0 bases and J by 2 bases, and 10 bases separated the two germline ends. CDR1 is GTSNPN and CDR2 is SVGIG in the germline V gene (reference sequence). The CDR3 extends over 15 amino acids. The CDR3 reads CAWSVRLTNTGELFF. Written as DNA, the CDR3 is TGTGCCTGGAGTGTACGCCTAACTAACACCGGGGAGCTGTTTTTT. Using reference TRBV30 and TRBJ2-2 for the parts outside the CDR3, the full variable domain is SQTIHQWPATLVQPVGSPLSLECTVEGTSNPNLYWYRQAAGRGLQLLFYSVGIGQISSEVPQNLSASRPQDRQFILSSKKLLLSDSGFYLCAWSVRLTNTGELFFGEGSRLTVL.

The chain is built from TRBV4-2 and TRBJ1-4; D is unclear. Germline V CDR1 and CDR2: LGHNA, YNFKEQ. The CDR3 spans 16 residues. V was cut by 0 bases and J by 8 bases, with 16 bases left in between. The CDR3 DNA is TGTGCCAGCAGCCAAGATCGGGTGGTCCGGGGAGAAAAACTGTTTTTT. This translates into CASSQDRVVRGEKLFF.

The chain recombines TRBV2 with TRBJ2-7, with D hard to call. V was cut by 0 bases and J by 0 bases, with 6 bases left in between. The CDR3 is made up of 14 amino acids. Per germline, CDR1 SNHLY and CDR2 FYNNEI. CDR3 DNA: TGTGCCAGCAGTGAAGCGCGAACCTCCTACGAGCAGTACTTC. Residues: CASSEARTSYEQYF.

The table lists this clone with a count of one. This sequence joins TRBV28 and TRBJ2-7; 12 bases are shared with TRBD1. Losses at the gene ends were 6 bases for V and 2 bases for J; bases not matched to a gene: 8. In germline, CDR1 is MDHEN, CDR2 SYDVKM. The CDR3 loop spans 16 amino acids. CDR3 coding DNA: TGTGCCAGCAGCACTATGGGACAGGGGGCACCCTACGAGCAGTACTTC. Its protein is CASSTMGQGAPYEQYF.

This chain links TRBV2 with TRBJ2-2; D remains ambiguous. V was pared by 6 bases and J by 8 bases, with 13 bases between. CDR3 size: 13 residues. CDR1 and CDR2 (germline): SNHLY, FYNNEI. As DNA, the CDR3 is TGTGCCAGCAGGGGTAACCCGGGTGGGGAGCTGTTTTTT. Translated: CASRGNPGGELFF. Using reference TRBV2 and TRBJ2-2 for the parts outside the CDR3, the full variable domain is EPEVTQTPSHQVTQMGQEVILRCVPISNHLYFYWYRQILGQKVEFLVSFYNNEISEKSEIFDDQFSVERPDGSNFTLKIRSTKLEDSAMYFCASRGNPGGELFFGEGSRLTVL.